Following are 20 T cell receptor beta chains from one sample sequenced in a study of blood T cell repertoires in COVID-19. The method was immunoSEQ multiplex PCR; TCRdb's version includes in-frame clones alone and lacks a portion of them. The table includes 230,000 or so clones, 90% detected once. Sequences were obtained from peripheral blood. The receptor set was obtained from a woman between 55 and 75 years old with COVID-19, enrolled during active disease.

In the case of this clone: This specimen includes other DNA sequences encoding the same CDR3. V is TRBV5-6 and J is TRBJ1-3; no reliable D call. This CDR3 spans 17 amino acids. The V and J ends lost 0 bases and 0 bases respectively, with 13 bases between them. CDR1 is SGHDT, CDR2 YYEEEE, per germline. CDR3 in amino acids: CASSLDSLTLSGNTIYF. In DNA, the CDR3 is TGTGCCAGCAGCTTGGACAGCCTTACACTCTCTGGAAACACCATATATTTT. Full variable domain (rest looked up from reference TRBV5-6 and TRBJ1-3): DAGVTQSPTHLIKTRGQQVTLRCSPKSGHDTVSWYQQALGQGPQFIFQYYEEEERQRGNFPDRFSGHQFPNYSSELNVNALLLGDSALYLCASSLDSLTLSGNTIYFGEGSWLTVV.

In DNA, the CDR3 is TGCGCCAGCAGCCAAGGACAGGGGACACGGCCCCAGCATTTT. Its translation: CASSQGQGTRPQHF. V is TRBV4-3 and J is TRBJ1-5; 8 positions agree with TRBD1. The trim removed 1 base at V and 9 bases at J, leaving 5 bases unmatched. CDR3 size: 14 residues. CDR1 is LGHNA and CDR2 is YSLEER in the germline V gene.

This chain links TRBV5-1 with TRBJ2-3, with 8 nucleotides matching TRBD2. Germline V gene lookup returns CDR1 SGHRS and CDR2 YFSETQ. Germline trimming cut 4 bases from V and 2 bases from J; bases unmatched to any gene: 12. The CDR3 extends over 17 amino acids. The CDR3, as DNA: TGCGCCAGCAGCCCCCGGGGGGGGGCGGGAAACACAGATACGCAGTATTTT. Encoded protein: CASSPRGGAGNTDTQYF.

This clone was seen just once. The V and J genes are TRBV7-2 and TRBJ1-2; no reliable D call. The CDR3 length is 14 residues. Germline CDR1 reads SGHTA; CDR2 reads FQGNSA. The V gene lost 0 bases and the J gene lost 2 bases, with 7 bases spanning the gap. The CDR3 DNA follows: TGTGCCAGCAGCTTAGCACCTAAGAACTATGGCTACACCTTC. It encodes CASSLAPKNYGYTF.

With respect to this clone: Other DNA sequences in this sample translate to the same CDR3. The chain links TRBV19 to TRBJ1-5; TRBD1 is a possible D gene (6 bases). This CDR3 spans 16 amino acids. Trimming pared 5 bases from V and 2 bases from J, leaving 16 bases between. Looked up from germline, CDR1 is LNHDA and CDR2 is SQIVND (reference sequence). The chain's CDR3 is CASSSLPTGGNQPQHF. The CDR3 nucleotides read TGTGCCAGTAGTTCCCTTCCGACAGGCGGCAATCAGCCCCAGCATTTT.

The table lists this clone with a count of one. The CDR3 bases are TGTGCCAGCTCACCGGCCGGGTCGGATCAGCCCCAGCATTTT. Translating gives CASSPAGSDQPQHF. The J gene is TRBJ1-5, the V gene TRBV18; D gene unclear. The CDR3 has 14 residues. Germline CDR1 and CDR2: KGHSH and LQKENI. V was cut by 3 bases and J by 5 bases, with 11 bases left in between.

The chain has TRBV5-1 and TRBJ1-2; D gene uncertain. The V end was cut by 0 bases, the J end by 6 bases, with 9 bases between. This CDR3 contains 13 residues. Per germline, CDR1 SGHRS and CDR2 YFSETQ. CDR3 protein: CASSLAGQNGYTF. In nucleotides, the CDR3 is TGCGCCAGCAGCTTGGCTGGGCAGAATGGCTACACCTTC.

The V and J genes are TRBV5-5 and TRBJ1-1; 7 bases agree with TRBD1. V shed 5 bases, J shed 0 bases, and the junction held 4 bases outside the gene matches. Germline CDR1 SGHKS, CDR2 YYEKEE (reference sequence). The CDR3 consists of 14 residues. CDR3 residues: CASSRQGMNTEAFF. The DNA of the CDR3 is TGTGCCAGCAGTCGACAGGGCATGAACACTGAAGCTTTCTTT. Full variable domain (rest looked up from reference TRBV5-5 and TRBJ1-1): DAGVTQSPTHLIKTRGQQVTLRCSPISGHKSVSWYQQVLGQGPQFIFQYYEKEERGRGNFPDRFSARQFPNYSSELNVNALLLGDSALYLCASSRQGMNTEAFFGQGTRLTVV.

V is TRBV6-2 or TRBV6-3 and J is TRBJ2-5; TRBD1 might be the D (6 bases). V lost 0 bases, J lost 5 bases, and 22 bases lay in between. The CDR3 has 18 amino acids. Germline CDR1 and CDR2: MNHEY and SVGEGT. CDR3 protein: CASSYSSDFRGVRETQYF. CDR3 bases: TGTGCCAGCAGTTACTCGAGCGACTTCAGGGGTGTTCGGGAGACCCAGTACTTC.

The chain carries TRBV6-5 and TRBJ2-5; 7 bases agree with TRBD2. V was clipped by 6 bases and J by 4 bases; unmatched bases: 8. CDR1 MNHEY and CDR2 SVGAGI come from the germline V gene. This CDR3 has 14 amino acids. The CDR3 region is CASRAPGLPETQYF. The CDR3 nucleotides read TGTGCCAGCAGAGCACCGGGACTACCAGAGACCCAGTACTTC.

The gene calls are TRBV10-3 and TRBJ1-4; TRBD1 is a possible D gene (5 bases). The CDR3 is 14 amino acids. CDR1 and CDR2 from the germline V gene are ENHRY and SYGVKD. V was clipped by 3 bases and J by 5 bases, with 10 bases between them. This CDR3 is CAISEDRSNEKLFF. The CDR3 coding sequence is TGTGCCATCAGTGAAGACAGATCGAATGAAAAACTGTTTTTT.

This clone was seen more than once but under ten times. The chain combines TRBV7-2 with TRBJ2-7, with a weak D call TRBD1 (6 bases). Per germline, CDR1 SGHTA and CDR2 FQGNSA. V gave up 3 bases and J gave up 5 bases, with 11 bases separating them. CDR3 size: 13 residues. For the CDR3, the DNA is TGTGCCAGCAGCTTCCAGGGGAACGACGAGCAGTACTTC. The encoded protein is CASSFQGNDEQYF. The variable domain in full, completed from reference TRBV7-2 and TRBJ2-7, reads GAGVSQSPSNKVTEKGKDVELRCDPISGHTALYWYRQSLGQGLEFLIYFQGNSAPDKSGLPSDRFSAERTGGSVSTLTIQRTQQEDSAVYLCASSFQGNDEQYFGPGTRLTVT.

This chain uses TRBV29-1 with TRBJ1-1; possibly TRBD1 for D (5 bases). V lost 7 bases and J 0 bases, leaving 15 bases between the germline ends. Per germline, CDR1 SQVTM and CDR2 ANQGSEA. The CDR3 is 14 amino acids. The CDR3 region is CSALGVRMNTEAFF. The CDR3 coding sequence is TGCAGCGCGTTAGGGGTCAGGATGAACACTGAAGCTTTCTTT.

The chain recombines TRBV7-6 with TRBJ1-1, with TRBD1 identical over 9 bases. J lost 3 bases, V lost 3 bases, and 5 bases had no gene match. The CDR3 totals 15 residues. Germline assignment: CDR1 SGHVS and CDR2 FNYEAQ. The CDR3 protein is CASSFGQGPYTEAFF. The CDR3, as DNA: TGTGCCAGCAGCTTCGGACAGGGGCCTTACACTGAAGCTTTCTTT.

J is TRBJ2-5 and V is TRBV9; 8 bases agree with TRBD1. Losses at the gene ends were 4 bases for V and 5 bases for J; bases not matched to a gene: 10. The CDR3 consists of 15 residues. Germline V gives CDR1 SGDLS, CDR2 YYNGEE. This CDR3 is CASSPRTGTYETQYF. The CDR3 DNA reads TGTGCCAGCAGCCCGAGGACAGGGACGTACGAGACCCAGTACTTC.

V and J are TRBV3-1 (or the pseudogene TRBV3-2) and TRBJ2-5, with D possibly TRBD2 on 6 matching bases. V was cut by 3 bases and J by 0 bases, with 8 bases left in between. This CDR3 contains 14 residues. Looked up from germline, CDR1 is LGHDT and CDR2 is YNNKEL (reference sequence). CDR3 sequence (DNA): TGTGCCAGCAGCCACGGGACTTACCAAGAGACCCAGTACTTC. This translates into CASSHGTYQETQYF.

This clone has a handful of counts. The chain carries TRBV5-4 and TRBJ2-1; weak D call: TRBD2 (6 bases). With 0 bases removed from V and 6 bases from J, the gap between germline ends came to 13 bases. This CDR3 region has 15 residues. The V gene's germline CDR1 is SGHNT and CDR2 YYREEE (reference sequence). CDR3 nucleotides: TGTGCCAGCAGCTTGGCCTTAGCGGCGGGCAATGAGCAGTTCTTC. Amino acids: CASSLALAAGNEQFF.

The V call is TRBV27, the J call TRBJ2-3; tentatively, D is TRBD1 (6 bases). Deletions cut 6 bases from V and 0 bases from J, with 10 bases between. CDR1 and CDR2 (germline): MNHEY, SMNVEV (reference sequence). The CDR3 extends over 14 amino acids. The CDR3 DNA reads as TGTGCCAGCAGGCTGGGACACAGCACAGATACGCAGTATTTT. It encodes CASRLGHSTDTQYF.

The V call is TRBV2, the J call TRBJ1-2, with D possibly matching TRBD1 (5 bases). In germline, CDR1 is SNHLY, CDR2 FYNNEI. V lost 5 bases to trimming and J lost 4 bases, with 5 bases between them. This CDR3 is built from 11 residues. In DNA form, the CDR3 reads TGTGCCAGCAGTCAGGGCTATGGCTACACCTTC. Translating gives CASSQGYGYTF.

This rearrangement joins TRBV18 to TRBJ2-2; D is uncertain. Germline CDR1 and CDR2: KGHSH and LQKENI. V lost 1 base to trimming and J lost 2 bases, with 8 bases between them. The CDR3 extends over 15 amino acids. The CDR3 bases are TGTGCCAGCTCACCACGTTCAGAAAACACCGGGGAGCTGTTTTTT. This translates into CASSPRSENTGELFF. Looking up the rest from reference TRBV18 and TRBJ2-2 gives the full variable domain: NAGVMQNPRHLVRRRGQEARLRCSPMKGHSHVYWYRQLPEEGLKFMVYLQKENIIDESGMPKERFSAEFPKEGPSILRIQQVVRGDSAAYFCASSPRSENTGELFFGEGSRLTVL.